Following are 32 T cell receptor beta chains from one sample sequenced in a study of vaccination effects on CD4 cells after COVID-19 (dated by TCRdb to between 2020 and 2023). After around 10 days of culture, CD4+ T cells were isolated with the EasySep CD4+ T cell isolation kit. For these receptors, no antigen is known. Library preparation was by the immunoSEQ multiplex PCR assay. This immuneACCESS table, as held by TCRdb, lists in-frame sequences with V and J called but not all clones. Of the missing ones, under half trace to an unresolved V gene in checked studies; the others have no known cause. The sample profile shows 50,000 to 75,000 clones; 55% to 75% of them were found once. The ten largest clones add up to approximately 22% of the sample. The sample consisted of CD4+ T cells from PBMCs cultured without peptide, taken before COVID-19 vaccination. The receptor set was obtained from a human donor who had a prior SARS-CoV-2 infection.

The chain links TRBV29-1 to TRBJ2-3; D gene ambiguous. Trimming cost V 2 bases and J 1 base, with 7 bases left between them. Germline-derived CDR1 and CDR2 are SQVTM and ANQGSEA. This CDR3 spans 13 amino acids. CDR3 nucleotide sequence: TGCAGCGTTGAAAAATTAGGCACAGATACGCAGTATTTT. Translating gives CSVEKLGTDTQYF.

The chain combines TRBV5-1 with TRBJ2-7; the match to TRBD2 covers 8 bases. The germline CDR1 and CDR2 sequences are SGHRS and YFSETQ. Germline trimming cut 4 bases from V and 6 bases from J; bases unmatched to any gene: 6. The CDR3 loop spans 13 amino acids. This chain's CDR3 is CASSPGTSSEQYF. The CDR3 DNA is TGCGCCAGCAGCCCTGGGACTAGTTCCGAGCAGTACTTC.

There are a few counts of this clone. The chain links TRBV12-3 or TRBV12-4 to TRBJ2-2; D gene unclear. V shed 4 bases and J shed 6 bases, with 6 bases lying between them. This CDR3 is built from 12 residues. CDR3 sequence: CASSSQSGELFF. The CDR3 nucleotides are TGTGCCAGCAGTTCACAGTCCGGGGAGCTGTTTTTT.

CDR3 sequence (DNA): TGTGCCAGCTCTACAGGGGTACAGGAAAAACTGTTTTTT. Protein sequence: CASSTGVQEKLFF. The chain combines TRBV18 with TRBJ1-4, with 7 bases fitting TRBD1. Losses at the gene ends were 6 bases for V and 8 bases for J; bases not matched to a gene: 6. This CDR3 region has 13 residues. Per germline, CDR1 KGHSH and CDR2 LQKENI.

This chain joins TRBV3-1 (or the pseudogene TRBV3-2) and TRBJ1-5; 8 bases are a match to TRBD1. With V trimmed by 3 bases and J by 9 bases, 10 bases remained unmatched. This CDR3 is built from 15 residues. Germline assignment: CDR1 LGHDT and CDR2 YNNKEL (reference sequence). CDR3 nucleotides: TGTGCCAGCAGCCAGTCCCCAGGGGGCTATCTGCCCCAGCATTTT. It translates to CASSQSPGGYLPQHF.

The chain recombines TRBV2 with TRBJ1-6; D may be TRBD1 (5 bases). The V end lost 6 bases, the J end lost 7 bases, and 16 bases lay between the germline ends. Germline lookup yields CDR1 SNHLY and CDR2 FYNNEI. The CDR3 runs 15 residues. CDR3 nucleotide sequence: TGTGCCAGCAGCTGGAATCAGGGTCGAAATTCACCCCTCCACTTT. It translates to CASSWNQGRNSPLHF.

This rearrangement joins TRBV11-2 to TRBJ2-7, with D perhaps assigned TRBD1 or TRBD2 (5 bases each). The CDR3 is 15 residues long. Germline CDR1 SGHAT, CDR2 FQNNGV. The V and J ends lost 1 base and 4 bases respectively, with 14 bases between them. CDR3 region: CASSLVFGGEYEQYF. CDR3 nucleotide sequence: TGTGCCAGCAGCTTAGTATTTGGGGGTGAATACGAGCAGTACTTC.

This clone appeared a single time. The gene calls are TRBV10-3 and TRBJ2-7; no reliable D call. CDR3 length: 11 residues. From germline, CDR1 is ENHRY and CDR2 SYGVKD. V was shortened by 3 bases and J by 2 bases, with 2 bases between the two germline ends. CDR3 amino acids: CAISEAYEQYF. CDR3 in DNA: TGTGCCATCAGTGAAGCCTACGAGCAGTACTTC.

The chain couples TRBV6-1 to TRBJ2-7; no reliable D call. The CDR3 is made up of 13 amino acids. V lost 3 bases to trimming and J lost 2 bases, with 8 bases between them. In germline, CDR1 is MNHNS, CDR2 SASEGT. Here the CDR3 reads CASSEAAPYEQYF. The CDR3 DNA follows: TGTGCCAGCAGTGAGGCAGCTCCCTACGAGCAGTACTTC.

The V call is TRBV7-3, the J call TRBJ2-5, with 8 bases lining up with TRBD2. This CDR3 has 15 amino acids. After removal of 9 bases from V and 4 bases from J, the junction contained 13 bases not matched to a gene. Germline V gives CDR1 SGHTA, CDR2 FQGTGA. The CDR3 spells CASSASGLGGETQYF. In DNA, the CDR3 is TGTGCCAGTTCGGCTAGCGGGTTAGGGGGAGAGACCCAGTACTTC.

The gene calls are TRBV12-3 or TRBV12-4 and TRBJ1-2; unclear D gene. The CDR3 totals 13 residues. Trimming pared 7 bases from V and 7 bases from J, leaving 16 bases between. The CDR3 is CASTSIILGGYTF. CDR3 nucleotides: TGTGCCAGCACTTCGATAATTTTGGGTGGCTACACCTTC.

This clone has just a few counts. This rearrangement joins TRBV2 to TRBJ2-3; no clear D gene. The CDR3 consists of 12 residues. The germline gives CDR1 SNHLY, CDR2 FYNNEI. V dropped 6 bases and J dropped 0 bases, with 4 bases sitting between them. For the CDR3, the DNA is TGTGCCAGCAGAGTGAGCACAGATACGCAGTATTTT. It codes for CASRVSTDTQYF.

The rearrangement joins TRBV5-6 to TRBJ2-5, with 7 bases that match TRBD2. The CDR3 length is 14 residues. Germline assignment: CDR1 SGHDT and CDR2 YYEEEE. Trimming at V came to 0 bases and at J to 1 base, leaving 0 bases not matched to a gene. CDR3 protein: CASSLGLAQETQYF. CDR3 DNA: TGTGCCAGCAGCTTGGGACTAGCCCAAGAGACCCAGTACTTC.

The CDR3 protein is CASSGASGGSEQFF. Written as DNA, the CDR3 is TGTGCCAGCAGTGGGGCTAGCGGGGGGAGTGAGCAGTTCTTC. The gene calls are TRBV2 and TRBJ2-1; 11 nucleotides align to TRBD2. Germline V gives CDR1 SNHLY, CDR2 FYNNEI. The V segment lost 4 bases and the J segment 9 bases; nucleotides outside the gene matches: 5. This CDR3 has 14 amino acids.

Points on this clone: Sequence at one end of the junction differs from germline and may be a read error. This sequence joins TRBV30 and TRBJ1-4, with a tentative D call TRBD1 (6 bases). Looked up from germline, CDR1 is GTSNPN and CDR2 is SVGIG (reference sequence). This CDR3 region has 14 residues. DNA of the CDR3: TGTGCCTGGAACCCCGGGACAACTAACGAAAAACTGTTTTTT. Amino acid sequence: CAWNPGTTNEKLFF. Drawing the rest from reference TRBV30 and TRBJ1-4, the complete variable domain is SQTIHQWPATLVQPVGSPLSLECTVEGTSNPNLYWYRQAAGRGLQLLFYSVGIGQISSEVPQNLSASRPQDRQFILSSKKLLLSDSGFYLCAWNPGTTNEKLFFGSGTQLSVL.

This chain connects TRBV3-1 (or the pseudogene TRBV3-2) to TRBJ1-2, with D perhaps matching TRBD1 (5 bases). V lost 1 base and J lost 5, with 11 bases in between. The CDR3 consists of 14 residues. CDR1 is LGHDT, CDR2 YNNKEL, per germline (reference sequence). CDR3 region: CASSQGPSGYGYTF. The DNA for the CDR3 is TGTGCCAGCAGCCAAGGTCCCTCAGGGTATGGCTACACCTTC.

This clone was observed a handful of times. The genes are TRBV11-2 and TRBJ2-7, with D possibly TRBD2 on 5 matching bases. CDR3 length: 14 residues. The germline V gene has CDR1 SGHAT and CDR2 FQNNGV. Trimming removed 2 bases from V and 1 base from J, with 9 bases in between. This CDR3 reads CASSLPGKSYEQYF. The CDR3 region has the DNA TGTGCCAGCAGCTTACCGGGAAAGTCCTACGAGCAGTACTTC.

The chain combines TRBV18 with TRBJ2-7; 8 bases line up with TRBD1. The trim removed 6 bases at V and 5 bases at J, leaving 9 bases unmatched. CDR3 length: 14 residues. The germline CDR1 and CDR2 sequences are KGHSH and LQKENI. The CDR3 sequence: CASSEFRGPNEQYF. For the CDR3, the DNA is TGTGCCAGCTCCGAATTCAGGGGGCCCAACGAGCAGTACTTC.

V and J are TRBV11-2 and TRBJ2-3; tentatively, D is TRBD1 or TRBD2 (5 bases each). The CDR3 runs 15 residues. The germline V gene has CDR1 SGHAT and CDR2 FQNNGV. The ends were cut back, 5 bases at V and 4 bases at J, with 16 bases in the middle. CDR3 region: CASSPSIRGADTQYF. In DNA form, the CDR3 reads TGTGCCAGCAGCCCCTCAATCCGGGGCGCAGATACGCAGTATTTT.

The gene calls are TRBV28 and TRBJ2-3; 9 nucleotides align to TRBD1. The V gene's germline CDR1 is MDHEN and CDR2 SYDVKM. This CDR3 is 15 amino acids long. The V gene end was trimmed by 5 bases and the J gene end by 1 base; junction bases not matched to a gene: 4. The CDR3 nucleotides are TGTGCCAGCAGTCCTTGGACAGGGGGCACAGATACGCAGTATTTT. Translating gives CASSPWTGGTDTQYF.

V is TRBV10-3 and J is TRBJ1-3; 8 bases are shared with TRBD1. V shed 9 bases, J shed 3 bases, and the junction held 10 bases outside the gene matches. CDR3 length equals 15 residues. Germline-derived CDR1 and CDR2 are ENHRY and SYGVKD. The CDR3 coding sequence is TGTGCCATTCAGGACAGGGTAGGTCGTGGAAACACCATATATTTT. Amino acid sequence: CAIQDRVGRGNTIYF.

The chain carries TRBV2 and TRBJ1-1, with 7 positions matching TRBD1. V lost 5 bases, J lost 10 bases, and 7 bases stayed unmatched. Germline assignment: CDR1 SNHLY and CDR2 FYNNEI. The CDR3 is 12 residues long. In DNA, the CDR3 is TGTGCCAGCAGTCGCGAGGGGGCTGGAGCTTTCTTT. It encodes CASSREGAGAFF. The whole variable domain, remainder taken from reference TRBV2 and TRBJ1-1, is EPEVTQTPSHQVTQMGQEVILRCVPISNHLYFYWYRQILGQKVEFLVSFYNNEISEKSEIFDDQFSVERPDGSNFTLKIRSTKLEDSAMYFCASSREGAGAFFGQGTRLTVV.

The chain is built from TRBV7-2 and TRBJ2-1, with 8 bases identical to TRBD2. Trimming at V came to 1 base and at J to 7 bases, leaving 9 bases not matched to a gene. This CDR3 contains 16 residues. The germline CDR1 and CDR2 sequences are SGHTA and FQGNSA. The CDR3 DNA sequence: TGTGCCAGCAGCTTAGGGGCCGGGACTAGAACGAATGAGCAGTTCTTC. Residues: CASSLGAGTRTNEQFF.

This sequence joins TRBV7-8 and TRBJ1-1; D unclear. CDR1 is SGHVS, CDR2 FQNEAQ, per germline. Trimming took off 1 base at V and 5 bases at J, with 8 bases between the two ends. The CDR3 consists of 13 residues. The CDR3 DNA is TGTGCCAGCAGCTTAGAGATGGGGACTGAAGCTTTCTTT. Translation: CASSLEMGTEAFF.

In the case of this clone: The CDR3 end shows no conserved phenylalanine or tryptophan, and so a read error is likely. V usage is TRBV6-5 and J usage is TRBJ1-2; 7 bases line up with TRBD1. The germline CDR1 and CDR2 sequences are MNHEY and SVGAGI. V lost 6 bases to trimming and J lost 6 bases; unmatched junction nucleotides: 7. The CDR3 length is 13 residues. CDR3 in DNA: TGTGCCAGCAGGCTGGACAGGTGGAATGGCTACACCCTC. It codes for CASRLDRWNGYTL.

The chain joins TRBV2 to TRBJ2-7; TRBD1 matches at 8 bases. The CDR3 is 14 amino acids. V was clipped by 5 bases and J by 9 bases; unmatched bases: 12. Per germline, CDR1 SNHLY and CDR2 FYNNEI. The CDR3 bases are TGTGCCAGCAGTTGGACAGGGATGAAAGAGGGGCAGTACTTC. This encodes CASSWTGMKEGQYF.

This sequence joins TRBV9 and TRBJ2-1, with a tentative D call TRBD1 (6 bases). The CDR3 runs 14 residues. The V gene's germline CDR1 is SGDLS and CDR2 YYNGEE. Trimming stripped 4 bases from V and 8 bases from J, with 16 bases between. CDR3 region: CASSLSGGRDEQFF. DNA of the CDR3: TGTGCCAGCAGCCTTAGTGGGGGCAGGGATGAGCAGTTCTTC. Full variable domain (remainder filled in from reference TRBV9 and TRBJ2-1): DSGVTQTPKHLITATGQRVTLRCSPRSGDLSVYWYQQSLDQGLQFLIQYYNGEERAKGNILERFSAQQFPDLHSELNLSSLELGDSALYFCASSLSGGRDEQFFGPGTRLTVL.

The CDR3 DNA reads TGTGCCAGCAGTTTAATTGGGCCGACAGGGCGGGAAGAGACCCAGTACTTC. As protein: CASSLIGPTGREETQYF. The V gene is TRBV27, the J gene TRBJ2-5; 7 nucleotides line up with TRBD1. Germline V gives CDR1 MNHEY, CDR2 SMNVEV (reference sequence). The CDR3 is 17 residues long. V was clipped by 2 bases and J by 3 bases; unmatched bases: 12.

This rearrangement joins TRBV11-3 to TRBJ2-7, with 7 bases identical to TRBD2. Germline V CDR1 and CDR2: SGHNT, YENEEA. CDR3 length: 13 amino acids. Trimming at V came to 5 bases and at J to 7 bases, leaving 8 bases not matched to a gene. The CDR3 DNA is TGTGCCAGCAGCCGGGACTACGAGGGGGAGCAGTACTTC. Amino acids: CASSRDYEGEQYF.

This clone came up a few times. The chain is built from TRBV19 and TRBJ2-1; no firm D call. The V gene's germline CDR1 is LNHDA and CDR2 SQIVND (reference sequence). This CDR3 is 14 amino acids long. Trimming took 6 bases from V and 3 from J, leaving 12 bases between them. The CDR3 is CASSTPSGYNEQFF. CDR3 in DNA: TGTGCCAGTAGCACTCCCTCCGGCTACAATGAGCAGTTCTTC.

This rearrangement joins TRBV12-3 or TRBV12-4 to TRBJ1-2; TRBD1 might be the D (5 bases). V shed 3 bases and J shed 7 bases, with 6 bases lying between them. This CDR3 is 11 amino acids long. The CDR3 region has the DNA TGTGCCAGCAGTTTTGGGGCTGGCTACACCTTC. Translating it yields CASSFGAGYTF.

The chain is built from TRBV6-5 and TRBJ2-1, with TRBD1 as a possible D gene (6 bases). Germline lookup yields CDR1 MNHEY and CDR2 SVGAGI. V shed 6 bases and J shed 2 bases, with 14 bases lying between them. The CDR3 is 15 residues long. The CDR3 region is CASSPWDTTYNEQFF. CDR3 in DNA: TGTGCCAGCAGCCCGTGGGACACCACCTACAATGAGCAGTTCTTC.